The present TCR beta chain was sequenced within a study of T cells in Graves' hyperthyroidism and ophthalmopathy. Patients affected by ophthalmopathy presented a Clinical Activity Score of at least 3, a NOSPECS grade of at least 4, and disease duration below 3 months. Every diagnosis used clinical symptoms, serum thyroxine and TRAb, thyroid ultrasound and orbital computed tomography. Fresh peripheral blood, 7.5 to 10 ml of it, supplied the PBMCs. The study, taken as a whole, reports: Among thyroid clonotypes expanded above 0.001, most also appeared in blood.

Amplified TCR beta CDR3 regions derived from RNA transcripts. The TCR CDR3 first-round RT-PCR relied on the HTBI primer set. TCRdb itself ran the multiplex PCR reads through MiXCR, one entry per CDR3 protein. The repertoire holds around 600,000 distinct CDR3 sequences, with roughly 14% as singletons. This clonotype was detected ten times or more. Its antigen is currently unknown. The source of this sequence is a woman in her forties or fifties with Graves' ophthalmopathy. Sequences were obtained from blood.

CDR3 DNA: TGTGCCAGCAGCTCCCGGACTAGCGGCACAGATACGCAGTATTTT. Its translation is CASSSRTSGTDTQYF. This chain uses TRBV7-3 with TRBJ2-3, with TRBD2 matching over 9 bases. Losses at the gene ends were 4 bases for V and 1 base for J; bases not matched to a gene: 3. This CDR3 comprises 15 residues. Germline values: CDR1 SGHTA, CDR2 FQGTGA.